The TCR beta chain described here comes from a study of blood T cell repertoires in COVID-19. For the study at large: The United States, Italy and Spain provided the acute and convalescent COVID-19 samples. The analysed material was cDNA or gDNA that came from T cells, B-cell-depleted T cells, or PBMCs.

Original processing methods: Estimates of nucleated cell counts were drawn from the amplification of reference gene primers. Some clones are missing from TCRdb's copy, which holds only in-frame ones; the method was immunoSEQ multiplex PCR. The V and J calls and clone size are taken from that table; D and trimming were inferred from the DNA. Altogether 150,000 to 200,000 clones are present, around 82% being singletons, with the ten largest covering 9.5% to 11%. The CDR3 totals 15 residues. CDR1 is MNHEY and CDR2 is SVGAGI in the germline V gene. The trim removed 6 bases at V and 2 bases at J, leaving 7 bases unmatched.

The sequenced material came from peripheral blood. This chain links TRBV6-5 with TRBJ2-7, with 10 bases lining up with TRBD1. The receptor was derived from a man aged 55 to 70 with active or convalescent COVID-19. The CDR3 sequence: CASSYAGTGAYEQYF. The DNA for the CDR3 is TGTGCCAGCAGCTATGCTGGGACAGGGGCCTACGAGCAGTACTTC.